This TCR beta chain was sequenced in a study of PD-1 blockade in classical Hodgkin lymphoma. Study-wide results and limits: Nivolumab initiation under 1 year post-ASCT meant exclusion. A significant rise in TCR diversity was seen by C4D1 for CD4+ cells but not for CD8+ cells.

As for this clone: The antigen remains undetermined.

The CDR3 covers 10 residues. V gave up 4 bases and J gave up 10 bases, with 8 bases separating them. Germline V CDR1 and CDR2: DFQATT, SNEGSKA (reference sequence). Profiled with immunoSEQ multiplex PCR; TCRdb holds only in-frame clones, not every one. The sample shows around 65,000 clones, roughly nine tenths of them seen only once. Exposure to brentuximab vedotin varied, and each patient had relapsed following autologous stem cell transplantation. Classification of best responses gave complete response, partial response or progressive disease. Sequenced material: peripheral blood mononuclear cells (PBMCs), taken at baseline. This rearrangement joins TRBV20-1 to TRBJ2-1; D is possibly TRBD1 (5 bases). The clonotype comes from a human donor with classical Hodgkin lymphoma. The CDR3 loop reads CSAKPGEQFF. The CDR3 DNA is TGCAGTGCTAAACCAGGGGAGCAGTTCTTC.